The 26 T cell receptor beta chains given below trace back to one sample, sequenced in a study of post-analysis software for immune sequencing data. The study's findings and limits: Five or six TRBV segments, TRBV5-6, TRBV5-1 and TRBV20-1 among them, were found more frequent in patients than controls.

For these TCRs, the target antigens are not known. cDNA libraries of TCR beta carried unique molecular identifiers. TCRdb re-called the PCR reads through MiXCR, storing one row per CDR3 protein. The sample has hundreds of thousands of distinct CDR3 sequences; around 47% are singletons. Source material: blood. The source is a girl between 5 and 17 years old with multiple sclerosis.

The chain is built from TRBV12-3 or TRBV12-4 and TRBJ2-4; 8 nucleotides line up with TRBD2. The end of the DNA aligns better with TRBJ2-7, so the J call may be wrong. This CDR3 has 18 amino acids. CDR3 DNA sequence: TGTGCCAGCAGCGCAAGGGCTAGCGGGTACCGGCCCAACTACGAGCAGTACTTC. Amino acid sequence: CASSARASGYRPNYEQYF.

This clonotype was detected a few times. This sequence joins TRBV13 and TRBJ2-3; 9 bases are a match to TRBD2. Germline V CDR1 and CDR2: PRHDT, FYEKMQ (reference sequence). The CDR3 has 14 residues. Unmatched junction bases numbered 7, after V lost 5 bases and J lost 7 bases. The chain's CDR3 is CASSVGTSLNTQYF. The DNA for the CDR3 is TGTGCCAGCAGCGTGGGGACTAGCTTAAATACGCAGTATTTT.

The genes are TRBV10-2 and TRBJ2-1; 7 nucleotides align to TRBD2. V lost 0 bases to trimming and J lost 6 bases; unmatched junction nucleotides: 2. Germline CDR1 WSHSY, CDR2 SAAADI. This CDR3 comprises 14 residues. CDR3: CASSESGGGNEQFF. The CDR3 coding sequence is TGCGCCAGCAGTGAGTCGGGGGGGGGCAATGAGCAGTTCTTC.

The V and J genes are TRBV5-1 and TRBJ2-1, with D unresolved. Germline CDR1 reads SGHRS; CDR2 reads YFSETQ. V was trimmed by 4 bases and J by 8 bases, leaving 10 bases between them. This CDR3 is built from 12 residues. In nucleotides, the CDR3 is TGCGCCAGCAGCCTAGGGAAAGATGAGCAGTTCTTC. It specifies CASSLGKDEQFF.

The chain couples TRBV6-1 to TRBJ2-3; D ambiguous. Germline V gives CDR1 MNHNS, CDR2 SASEGT. CDR3 size: 12 residues. V lost 6 bases and J lost 2, with 6 bases in between. The CDR3 protein is CASRAITDTQYF. The CDR3 coding sequence is TGTGCCAGCAGAGCAATCACAGATACGCAGTATTTT.

This clonotype showed up just a few times. Possible read error: a much larger clone is one base away. The genes are TRBV10-2 and TRBJ1-1; TRBD1 might be the D (5 bases). Germline lookup yields CDR1 WSHSY and CDR2 SAAADI. The V end was cut by 6 bases, the J end by 6 bases, with 17 bases between. The CDR3 is made up of 14 amino acids. The CDR3 DNA is TGCGCCAGCAGGGACGTAGCGGGGACCCCTGAAGCTTTCTTT. The encoded protein is CASRDVAGTPEAFF.

The rearrangement joins TRBV25-1 to TRBJ2-1; maybe TRBD1 (6 bases). Germline loops: CDR1 MGHDK, CDR2 SYGVNS. The length of the CDR3 is 14 residues. Deletions cut 1 base from V and 7 bases from J, with 11 bases between. Written as DNA, the CDR3 is TGTGCCAGCAGTGAATCTCAGGGGTTAAATGAGCAGTTCTTC. This sequence encodes CASSESQGLNEQFF.

The rearrangement uses TRBV7-9 and TRBJ2-5; perhaps D is TRBD1 or TRBD2 (5 bases each). This CDR3 has 12 amino acids. CDR1 is SEHNR, CDR2 FQNEAQ, per germline (reference sequence). Trimming pared 10 bases from V and 7 bases from J, leaving 16 bases between. Here the CDR3 DNA reads TGTGCCACCGGGACGGCCGGCGGGACCCAGTACTTC. It encodes CATGTAGGTQYF.

The chain recombines TRBV25-1 with TRBJ2-7; D unclear. Germline loops: CDR1 MGHDK, CDR2 SYGVNS. V was shortened by 8 bases and J by 6 bases, with 20 bases between the two germline ends. The length of the CDR3 is 14 residues. CDR3 nucleotides: TGTGCCAGCTCACCACCGGCAAGTATCTCCGAGCAGTACTTC. It yields the protein CASSPPASISEQYF.

The chain is built from TRBV7-2 and TRBJ1-1; 7 bases fit TRBD1. CDR3 length: 15 amino acids. The ends lost 5 bases at V and 5 bases at J; junction bases unmatched: 11. Germline V gives CDR1 SGHTA, CDR2 FQGNSA. CDR3 region: CASSPDAGTATEAFF. The CDR3 DNA follows: TGTGCCAGCAGCCCCGATGCCGGGACAGCGACTGAAGCTTTCTTT.

The table lists this clonotype with a few counts. The CDR3 region is CASSQDGRGLNEQFF. The CDR3 nucleotides are TGCGCCAGCAGCCAAGATGGGAGGGGGTTAAATGAGCAGTTCTTC. This chain connects TRBV4-1 to TRBJ2-1; D might be TRBD2 (7 bases). The germline V and J ends were trimmed by 0 bases and 7 bases, with 13 bases remaining between them. Germline CDR1 is MGHRA and CDR2 is YSYEKL. CDR3 size: 15 residues.

The chain is built from TRBV6-5 and TRBJ2-3, with TRBD1 matching over 8 bases. The V gene end was trimmed by 5 bases and the J gene end by 4 bases; junction bases not matched to a gene: 8. Germline CDR1 and CDR2: MNHEY and SVGAGI. The CDR3 runs to 15 residues. For the CDR3, the DNA is TGTGCCAGCAGTCTTACAGGGGGAAGAGCAGATACGCAGTATTTT. Protein product: CASSLTGGRADTQYF.

This chain joins TRBV29-1 and TRBJ1-2; no clear D. V was pared by 2 bases and J by 4 bases, with 8 bases between. This CDR3 region has 12 residues. Germline V gene sequence: CDR1 SQVTM, CDR2 ANQGSEA. CDR3 sequence (DNA): TGCAGCGTTGAACTGTTGCTCTATGGCTACACCTTC. Protein product: CSVELLLYGYTF.

CDR3 amino acids: CSARDLVQGRETQYF. DNA of the CDR3: TGCAGTGCTAGAGATCTCGTCCAGGGGAGAGAGACCCAGTACTTC. The chain links TRBV20-1 to TRBJ2-5; weak D call: TRBD1 (6 bases). The CDR3 contains 15 residues. V was pared by 0 bases and J by 4 bases, with 15 bases between. Looked up from germline, CDR1 is DFQATT and CDR2 is SNEGSKA (reference sequence).

The chain carries TRBV29-1 and TRBJ1-2, with D unclear. CDR1 is SQVTM and CDR2 is ANQGSEA in the germline V gene. The CDR3 is made up of 13 amino acids. V lost 7 bases and J 6 bases, leaving 18 bases between the germline ends. The CDR3 DNA sequence: TGCAGCGGGGCATTTAAGTTTACCCATGGCTACACCTTC. Encoded protein: CSGAFKFTHGYTF.

Written as DNA, the CDR3 is TGTGCCAGTAGTATGTCCCAGTTACTCTACGAGCAGTACTTC. Its translation is CASSMSQLLYEQYF. The V call is TRBV19, the J call TRBJ2-7, with unresolved D. The V end was cut by 3 bases, the J end by 3 bases, with 12 bases between. CDR3 length: 14 residues. The germline gives CDR1 LNHDA, CDR2 SQIVND (reference sequence).

This clonotype was observed a few times. The chain recombines TRBV20-1 with TRBJ1-1; D perhaps matches TRBD1 (5 bases). The CDR3 is 14 amino acids. Germline CDR1 is DFQATT and CDR2 is SNEGSKA (reference sequence). The V end was cut by 6 bases, the J end by 3 bases, with 17 bases between. The CDR3 is CSATDQGPDTEAFF. The CDR3 region has the DNA TGCAGTGCGACCGACCAGGGACCGGACACTGAAGCTTTCTTT.

The chain has TRBV4-1 and TRBJ2-5; D is perhaps TRBD2 (6 bases). The CDR3 runs 14 residues. The V end lost 1 base, the J end lost 1 base, and 7 bases lay between the germline ends. CDR1 and CDR2 from the germline V gene are MGHRA and YSYEKL. The CDR3 DNA follows: TGCGCCAGCAGCCAAGGGGACTTCCAAGAGACCCAGTACTTC. The encoded protein is CASSQGDFQETQYF.

The rearrangement uses TRBV7-9 and TRBJ2-3; 7 bases align to TRBD1. V was clipped by 4 bases and J by 4 bases; unmatched bases: 5. The CDR3 loop spans 14 amino acids. Germline CDR1 reads SEHNR; CDR2 reads FQNEAQ (reference sequence). CDR3 sequence (DNA): TGTGCCAGCAGCTCGATCGGACAGGCAGATACGCAGTATTTT. Translated, it gives CASSSIGQADTQYF.

Of note for this clonotype: A read error may produce the germline difference seen at one junction end. The chain combines TRBV7-7 with TRBJ2-7; D is tentatively TRBD1 or TRBD2 (6 bases each). This CDR3 is built from 15 residues. The germline gives CDR1 SSHAT, CDR2 FNYEAQ (reference sequence). The CDR3 spells CASSLGGGPSYEKYF. CDR3 DNA sequence: TGTGCCAGCAGCTTAGGAGGGGGGCCTTCCTACGAGAAGTACTTC.

This clonotype was seen only a few times. Germline and junction disagree at one end, which may indicate a read error. The rearrangement joins TRBV5-1 to TRBJ2-6; TRBD1 agrees at 7 bases. This CDR3 contains 19 residues. Germline values: CDR1 SGHRS, CDR2 YFSETQ. CDR3 DNA: TGCGCCAGCAGCTTGGGACAGGGAGCCCCCAGCTCTGGGGCCAACGTCTTGACTTTC. Residues: CASSLGQGAPSSGANVLTF. Using reference TRBV5-1 and TRBJ2-6 for the parts outside the CDR3, the full variable domain is KAGVTQTPRYLIKTRGQQVTLSCSPISGHRSVSWYQQTPGQGLQFLFEYFSETQRNKGNFPGRFSGRQFSNSRSEMNVSTLELGDSALYLCASSLGQGAPSSGANVLTFGAGSRLTVL.

This clonotype was counted between two and nine times. One end of the junction does not line up with germline, which may come from a read error. The rearrangement uses TRBV7-7 and TRBJ2-7, with TRBD2 as a possible D gene (5 bases). The germline V gene has CDR1 SSHAT and CDR2 FNYEAQ (reference sequence). The CDR3 covers 14 residues. The chain's CDR3 is CASSAQLGPYEQYF. Here the CDR3 DNA reads TGTGCTAGCAGCGCCCAACTAGGGCCCTACGAGCAGTACTTC. The whole variable domain, remainder taken from reference TRBV7-7 and TRBJ2-7, is GAGVSQSPRYKVTKRGQDVTLRCDPISSHATLYWYQQALGQGPEFLTYFNYEAQPDKSGLPSDRFSAERPEGSISTLTIQRTEQRDSAMYRCASSAQLGPYEQYFGPGTRLTVT.

The sample holds a few counts of this clonotype. The rearrangement links TRBV27 to TRBJ2-7; 11 bases align to TRBD2. The CDR3 spans 16 residues. Germline CDR1 and CDR2: MNHEY and SMNVEV (reference sequence). Trimming removed 3 bases from V and 2 bases from J; junction bases left unmatched: 6. The CDR3 bases are TGTGCCAGCAGTTTCCGTGGGACTAGCGGAACCTACGAGCAGTACTTC. This encodes CASSFRGTSGTYEQYF.

The chain combines TRBV20-1 with TRBJ2-1; TRBD2 matches at 14 bases. The CDR3 sequence is 15 residues long. Losses at the gene ends were 6 bases for V and 8 bases for J; bases not matched to a gene: 9. CDR1 is DFQATT, CDR2 SNEGSKA, per germline (reference sequence). CDR3 in DNA: TGCAGTGCAAGGGGACTAGCGGGGGTCGGGGATGAGCAGTTCTTC. Its translation: CSARGLAGVGDEQFF.

Concerning this clonotype: At one end, the junction sequence differs from germline, possibly due to a read error. The rearrangement links TRBV12-3 or TRBV12-4 to TRBJ2-3; a possible D gene is TRBD2 (8 bases). The CDR3 spans 14 residues. The CDR3 DNA reads TGTGCCAGCAGTTTTACGGGAGGGACAGATGCGCAGTATTTT. Translated: CASSFTGGTDAQYF.

The rearrangement links TRBV5-1 to TRBJ2-5; 8 bases are a match to TRBD1. V trimming: 0 bases; J trimming: 2 bases; junction bases outside the gene matches: 9. Germline-derived CDR1 and CDR2 are SGHRS and YFSETQ. The CDR3 totals 17 residues. The CDR3 here is CASSLGSTGTGQETQYF. CDR3 DNA: TGCGCCAGCAGCTTGGGTTCCACCGGGACAGGTCAAGAGACCCAGTACTTC.